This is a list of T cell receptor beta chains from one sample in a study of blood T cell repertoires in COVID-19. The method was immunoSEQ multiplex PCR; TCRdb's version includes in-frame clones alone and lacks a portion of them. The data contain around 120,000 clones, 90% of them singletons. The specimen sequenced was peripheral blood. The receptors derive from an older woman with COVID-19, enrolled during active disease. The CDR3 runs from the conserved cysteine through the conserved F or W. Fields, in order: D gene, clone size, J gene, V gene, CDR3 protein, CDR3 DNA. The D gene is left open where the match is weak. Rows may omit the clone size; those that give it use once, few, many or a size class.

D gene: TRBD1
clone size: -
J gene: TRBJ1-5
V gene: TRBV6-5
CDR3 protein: CASRPTGGGNQPQHF
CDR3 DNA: TGTGCCAGCAGACCAACAGGGGGCGGGAATCAGCCCCAGCATTTT

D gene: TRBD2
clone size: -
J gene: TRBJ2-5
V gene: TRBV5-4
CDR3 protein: CASSLGTSGGTRETQYF
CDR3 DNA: TGTGCCAGCAGCCTGGGGACTAGCGGGGGGACCAGGGAGACCCAGTACTTC

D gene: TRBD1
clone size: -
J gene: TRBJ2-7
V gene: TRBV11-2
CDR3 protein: CASSLDLMTGKYTYEQYF
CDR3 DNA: TGTGCCAGCAGCTTAGACCTGATGACAGGGAAGTATACCTACGAGCAGTACTTC

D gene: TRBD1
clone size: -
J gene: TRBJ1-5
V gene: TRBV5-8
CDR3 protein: CASSLATSDRSNQPQHF
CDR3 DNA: TGTGCCAGCAGCTTGGCCACATCGGACAGGAGCAATCAGCCCCAGCATTTT

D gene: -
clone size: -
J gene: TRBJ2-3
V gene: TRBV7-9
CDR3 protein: CASSLGGRGYADTQYF
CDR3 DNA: TGTGCCAGCAGCTTAGGTGGGAGGGGGTACGCAGATACGCAGTATTTT

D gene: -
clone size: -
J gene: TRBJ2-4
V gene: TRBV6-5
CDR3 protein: CASSYSLGLAKNIQYF
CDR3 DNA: TGTGCCAGCAGTTACTCGTTGGGGCTAGCCAAAAACATTCAGTACTTC

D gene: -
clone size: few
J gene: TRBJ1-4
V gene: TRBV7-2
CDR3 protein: CASSLVPGPNEKLFF
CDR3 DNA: TGTGCCAGCAGCTTAGTTCCAGGGCCTAATGAAAAACTGTTTTTT

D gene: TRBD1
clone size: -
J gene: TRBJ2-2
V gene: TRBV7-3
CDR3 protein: CASSYSGTGVAGELFF
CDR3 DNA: TGTGCCAGCAGTTACTCCGGGACAGGGGTGGCCGGGGAGCTGTTTTTT

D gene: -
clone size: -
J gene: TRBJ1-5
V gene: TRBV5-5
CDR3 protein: CASSLGQGSEPQHF
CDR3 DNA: TGTGCCAGCAGCTTAGGTCAGGGTAGTGAGCCCCAGCATTTT

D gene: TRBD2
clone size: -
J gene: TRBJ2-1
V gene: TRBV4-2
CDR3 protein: CASSLRGVPSGGVHEQFF
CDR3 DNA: TGTGCCAGCTCCCTCAGAGGAGTTCCTAGCGGGGGGGTCCATGAGCAGTTCTTC

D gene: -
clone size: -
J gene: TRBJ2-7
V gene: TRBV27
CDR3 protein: CASSLLGQGSYEQYF
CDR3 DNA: TGTGCCAGCAGTTTACTCGGACAAGGCTCCTACGAGCAGTACTTC

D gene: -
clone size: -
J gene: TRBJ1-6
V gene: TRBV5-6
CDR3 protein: CASSLGQTSGNSPLHF
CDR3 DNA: TGTGCCAGCAGCTTAGGACAGACCTCTGGGAATTCACCCCTCCACTTT

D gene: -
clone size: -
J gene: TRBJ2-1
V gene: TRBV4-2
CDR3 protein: CASSQGTRRQFIEQFF
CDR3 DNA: TGTGCCAGCAGCCAAGGGACACGGAGACAATTTATTGAGCAGTTCTTC

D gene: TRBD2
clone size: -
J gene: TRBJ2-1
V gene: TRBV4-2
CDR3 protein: CASSQELGSGGAYNEQFF
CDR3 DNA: TGTGCCAGCAGCCAAGAGCTAGGGAGCGGGGGGGCCTACAATGAGCAGTTCTTC

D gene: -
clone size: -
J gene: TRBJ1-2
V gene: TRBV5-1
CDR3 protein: CASSMEGYGYTF
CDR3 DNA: TGCGCCAGCAGCATGGAGGGGTATGGCTACACCTTC

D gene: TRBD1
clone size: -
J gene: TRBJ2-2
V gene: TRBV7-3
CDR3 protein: CASSATGGNTGELFF
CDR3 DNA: TGTGCCAGCTCGGCAACAGGGGGCAACACCGGGGAGCTGTTTTTT

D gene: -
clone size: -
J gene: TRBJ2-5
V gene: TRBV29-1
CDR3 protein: CSVTKQGMETQYF
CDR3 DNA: TGCAGCGTGACCAAACAGGGTATGGAGACCCAGTACTTC

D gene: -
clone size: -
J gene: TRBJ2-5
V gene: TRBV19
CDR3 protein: CASSIAETQYF
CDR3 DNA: TGTGCCAGTAGTATAGCGGAGACCCAGTACTTC

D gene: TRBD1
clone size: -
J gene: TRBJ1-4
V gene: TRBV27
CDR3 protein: CASSRGTGRGEKLFF
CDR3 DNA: TGTGCCAGCAGCCGCGGGACAGGGCGAGGTGAAAAACTGTTTTTT

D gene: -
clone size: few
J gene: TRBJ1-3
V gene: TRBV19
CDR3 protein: CASSYASTLVSGNTIYF
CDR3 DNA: TGTGCCAGTAGTTACGCATCCACTCTGGTCTCTGGAAACACCATATATTTT

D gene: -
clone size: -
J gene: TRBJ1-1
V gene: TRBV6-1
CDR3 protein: CASSEARGSSEAFF
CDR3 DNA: TGTGCCAGCAGTGAAGCCAGGGGATCTTCTGAAGCTTTCTTT

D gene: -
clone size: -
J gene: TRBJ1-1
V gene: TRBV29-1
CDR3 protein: CSVGGQMNTEAFF
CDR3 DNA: TGCAGCGTTGGAGGACAGATGAACACTGAAGCTTTCTTT

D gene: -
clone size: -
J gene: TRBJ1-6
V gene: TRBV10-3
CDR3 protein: CAISEHSAPLHF
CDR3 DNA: TGTGCCATCAGTGAGCATAGCGCACCCCTCCACTTT

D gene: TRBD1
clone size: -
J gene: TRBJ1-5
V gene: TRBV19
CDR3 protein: CASSGGQVLSNQPQHF
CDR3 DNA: TGTGCCAGTAGTGGGGGACAGGTACTAAGCAATCAGCCCCAGCATTTT

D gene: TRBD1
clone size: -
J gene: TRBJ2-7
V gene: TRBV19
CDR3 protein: CASSLQGYSYEQYF
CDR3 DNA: TGTGCCAGTAGCCTACAGGGGTACTCCTACGAGCAGTACTTC

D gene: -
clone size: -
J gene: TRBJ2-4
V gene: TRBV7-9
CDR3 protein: CASSFQDIQYF
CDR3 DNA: TGTGCCAGCAGCTTCCAGGACATTCAGTACTTC

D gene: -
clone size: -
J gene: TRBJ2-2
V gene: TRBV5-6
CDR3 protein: CASSFGTPGELFF
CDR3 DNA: TGTGCCAGCAGCTTCGGGACTCCCGGGGAGCTGTTTTTT

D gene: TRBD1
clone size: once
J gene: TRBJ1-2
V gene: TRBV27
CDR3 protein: CASSDLTGPYTLSYTF
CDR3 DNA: TGTGCCAGCAGTGACCTGACAGGGCCCTACACGCTTAGCTACACCTTC

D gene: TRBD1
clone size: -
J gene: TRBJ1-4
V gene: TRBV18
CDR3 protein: CASSPTGARTNEKLFF
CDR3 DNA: TGTGCCAGCTCGCCTACAGGGGCTAGAACTAATGAAAAACTGTTTTTT

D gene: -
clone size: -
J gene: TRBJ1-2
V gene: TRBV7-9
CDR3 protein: CASNQQTVPYGYTF
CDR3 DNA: TGTGCCAGCAACCAACAGACAGTCCCATATGGCTACACCTTC

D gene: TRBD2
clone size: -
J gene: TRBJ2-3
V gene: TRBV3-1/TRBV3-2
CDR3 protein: CASSQASGLFTDTQYF
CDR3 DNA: TGTGCCAGCAGCCAAGCTAGCGGGCTCTTCACAGATACGCAGTATTTT

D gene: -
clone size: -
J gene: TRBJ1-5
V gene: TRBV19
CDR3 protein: CASSIPGSREPQHF
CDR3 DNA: TGTGCCAGTAGTATACCAGGATCGCGGGAGCCCCAGCATTTT

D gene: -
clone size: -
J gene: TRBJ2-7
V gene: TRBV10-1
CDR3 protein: CASSLRVPSSYEQYF
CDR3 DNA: TGCGCCAGCTCCCTTCGGGTCCCAAGCTCCTACGAGCAGTACTTC

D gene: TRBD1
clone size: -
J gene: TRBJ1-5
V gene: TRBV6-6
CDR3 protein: CASSDRVVQPQHF
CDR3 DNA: TGTGCCAGCAGCGACAGGGTCGTCCAGCCCCAGCATTTT

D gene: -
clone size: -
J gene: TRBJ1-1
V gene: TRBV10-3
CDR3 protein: CAISWGGTEAFF
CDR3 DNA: TGTGCCATCAGTTGGGGAGGTACTGAAGCTTTCTTT

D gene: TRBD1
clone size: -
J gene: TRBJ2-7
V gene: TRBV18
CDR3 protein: CASQQGDYEQYF
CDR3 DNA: TGTGCCAGCCAACAGGGGGACTACGAGCAGTACTTC

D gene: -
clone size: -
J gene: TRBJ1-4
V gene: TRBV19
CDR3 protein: CASSLLKGEKLFF
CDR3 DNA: TGTGCCAGTAGTCTGCTCAAGGGGGAAAAACTGTTTTTT

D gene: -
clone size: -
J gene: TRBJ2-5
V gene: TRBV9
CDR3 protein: CASSVNPGQETQYF
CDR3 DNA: TGTGCCAGCAGCGTAAACCCGGGCCAAGAGACCCAGTACTTC

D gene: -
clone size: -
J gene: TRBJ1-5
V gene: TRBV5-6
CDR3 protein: CASSLSVNQPQHF
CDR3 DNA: TGTGCCAGCAGCTTGTCAGTCAATCAGCCCCAGCATTTT

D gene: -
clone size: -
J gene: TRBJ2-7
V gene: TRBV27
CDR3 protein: CASSLKSWAEQYF
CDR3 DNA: TGTGCCAGCAGTTTAAAGTCCTGGGCGGAGCAGTACTTC

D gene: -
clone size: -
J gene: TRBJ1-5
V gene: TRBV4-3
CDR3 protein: CASSQDFGGDQPQHF
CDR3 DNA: TGCGCCAGCAGCCAAGATTTCGGGGGTGATCAGCCCCAGCATTTT

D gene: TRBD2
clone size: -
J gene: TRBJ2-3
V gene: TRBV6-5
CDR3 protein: CASSYAGGPRDTQYF
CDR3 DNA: TGTGCCAGCAGTTACGCGGGGGGGCCAAGAGATACGCAGTATTTT

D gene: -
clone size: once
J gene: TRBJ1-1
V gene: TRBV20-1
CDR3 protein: CSASDPGAPANTEAFF
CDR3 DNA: TGCAGTGCTAGTGACCCGGGAGCCCCGGCGAACACTGAAGCTTTCTTT

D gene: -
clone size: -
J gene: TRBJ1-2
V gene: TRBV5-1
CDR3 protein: CASSPEGRYGYTF
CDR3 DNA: TGCGCCAGCAGCCCGGAGGGCAGGTATGGCTACACCTTC

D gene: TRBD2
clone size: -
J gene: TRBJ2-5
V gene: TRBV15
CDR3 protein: CATSTGLVETQYF
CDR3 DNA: TGTGCCACCAGTACAGGACTAGTTGAGACCCAGTACTTC

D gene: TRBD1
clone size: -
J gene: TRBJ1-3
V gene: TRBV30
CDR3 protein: CAWAPGQGARNTIYF
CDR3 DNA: TGTGCCTGGGCCCCGGGACAGGGGGCTAGAAACACCATATATTTT